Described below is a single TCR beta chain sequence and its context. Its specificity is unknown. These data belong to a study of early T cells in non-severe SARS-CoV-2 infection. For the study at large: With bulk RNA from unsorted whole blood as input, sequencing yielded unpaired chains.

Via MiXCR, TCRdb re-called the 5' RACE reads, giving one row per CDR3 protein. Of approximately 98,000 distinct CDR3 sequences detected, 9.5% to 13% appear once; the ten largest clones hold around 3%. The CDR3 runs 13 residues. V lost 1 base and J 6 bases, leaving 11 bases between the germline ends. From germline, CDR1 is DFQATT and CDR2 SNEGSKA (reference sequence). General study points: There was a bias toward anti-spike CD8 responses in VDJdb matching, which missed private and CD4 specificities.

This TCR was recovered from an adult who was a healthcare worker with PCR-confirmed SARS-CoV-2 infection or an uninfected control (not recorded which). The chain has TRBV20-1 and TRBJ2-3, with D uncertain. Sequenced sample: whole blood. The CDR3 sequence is CSARAHLGDTQYF. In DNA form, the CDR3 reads TGCAGTGCTAGAGCGCACTTGGGCGATACGCAGTATTTT.